This is a list of T cell receptor beta chains from one sample in a study of blood T cell repertoires in COVID-19. Data came from immunoSEQ multiplex PCR; TCRdb stores just in-frame clones and leaves some out. The data show under 250,000 clones, roughly four fifths seen once. Sequenced material: peripheral blood. The receptor set was obtained from a man aged 50 to 59 with acute or convalescent COVID-19. Each CDR3 is given with its conserved first and last residue. A D gene is named only where the DNA matches it firmly. Clone sizes are given selectively: once, few, many, or a class where the clone is expanded.

TRBV19	TRBJ1-3	NA	NA	TGTGCCACCACGGACGGGAGCTCTGGAAACACCATATATTTT	CATTDGSSGNTIYF
TRBV28	TRBJ2-5	NA	NA	TGTGCCAGCAGTTTACCCAGGGACGGGGGTCAAGAGACCCAGTACTTC	CASSLPRDGGQETQYF
TRBV5-1	TRBJ1-2	NA	NA	TGCGCCAGCAGCCGGACGACCGGGACGGAGGGTTATGGCTACACCTTC	CASSRTTGTEGYGYTF
TRBV2	TRBJ1-2	once	TRBD1	TGTGCCAGCAGGGCCACAGGGGGAACCTATGGCTACACCTTC	CASRATGGTYGYTF
TRBV11-2	TRBJ1-6	NA	NA	TGTGCCAGCAGCCCCTGGGGGCTAGCCTATAATTCACCCCTCCACTTT	CASSPWGLAYNSPLHF
TRBV19	TRBJ1-5	NA	NA	TGTGCCAGTAGTATGGGGGGACGCAGCAATCAGCCCCAGCATTTT	CASSMGGRSNQPQHF
TRBV5-1	TRBJ1-3	NA	NA	TGCGCCAGCAGCAGCGGGACGGGGTTCTCTGGAAACACCATATATTTT	CASSSGTGFSGNTIYF
TRBV5-1	TRBJ2-5	NA	TRBD2	TGCGCCAGCAGCTTCTCAGCGGGGGGCCGGGAGACCCAGTACTTC	CASSFSAGGRETQYF
TRBV7-2	TRBJ2-7	NA	TRBD1	TGTGCCAGCAGCTTGGGACAGGGGTGGTACGAGCAGTACTTC	CASSLGQGWYEQYF
TRBV28	TRBJ1-1	NA	TRBD1	TGTGCCAGCAGTTTACTCCCGGGACAGGGGAACACTGAAGCTTTCTTT	CASSLLPGQGNTEAFF